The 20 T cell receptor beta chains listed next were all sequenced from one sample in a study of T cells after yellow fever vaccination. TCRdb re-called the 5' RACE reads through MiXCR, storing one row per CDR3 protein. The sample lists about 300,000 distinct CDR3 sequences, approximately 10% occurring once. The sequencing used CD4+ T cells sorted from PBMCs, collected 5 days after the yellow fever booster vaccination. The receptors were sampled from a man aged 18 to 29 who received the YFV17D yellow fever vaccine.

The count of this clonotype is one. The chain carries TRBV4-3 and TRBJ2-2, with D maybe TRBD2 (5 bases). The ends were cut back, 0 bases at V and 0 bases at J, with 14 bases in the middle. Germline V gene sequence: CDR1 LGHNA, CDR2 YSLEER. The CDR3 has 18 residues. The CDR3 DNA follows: TGCGCCAGCAGCCAAGAAAGTCACGCGGGTACGAACACCGGGGAGCTGTTTTTT. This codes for CASSQESHAGTNTGELFF.

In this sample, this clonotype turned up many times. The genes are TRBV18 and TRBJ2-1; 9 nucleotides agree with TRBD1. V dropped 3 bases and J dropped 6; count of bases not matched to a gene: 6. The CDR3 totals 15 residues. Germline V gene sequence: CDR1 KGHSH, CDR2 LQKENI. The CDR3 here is CASSPRTGDINEQFF. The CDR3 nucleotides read TGTGCCAGCTCACCTAGGACAGGGGATATCAATGAGCAGTTCTTC.

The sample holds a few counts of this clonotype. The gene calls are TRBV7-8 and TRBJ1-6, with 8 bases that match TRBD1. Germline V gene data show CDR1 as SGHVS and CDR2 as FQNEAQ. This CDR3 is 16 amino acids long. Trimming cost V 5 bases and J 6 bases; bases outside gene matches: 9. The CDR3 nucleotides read TGTGCCAGCAGCCCCCCCGGCAGGGGGCCTAATTCACCCCTCCACTTT. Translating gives CASSPPGRGPNSPLHF.

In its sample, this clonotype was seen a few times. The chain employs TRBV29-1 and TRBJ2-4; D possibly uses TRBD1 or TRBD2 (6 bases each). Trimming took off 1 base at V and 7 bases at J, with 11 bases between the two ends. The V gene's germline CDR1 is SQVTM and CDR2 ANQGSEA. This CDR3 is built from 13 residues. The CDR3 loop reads CSVEAGGRNIQYF. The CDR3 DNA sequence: TGCAGCGTTGAAGCCGGGGGCCGCAACATTCAGTACTTC.

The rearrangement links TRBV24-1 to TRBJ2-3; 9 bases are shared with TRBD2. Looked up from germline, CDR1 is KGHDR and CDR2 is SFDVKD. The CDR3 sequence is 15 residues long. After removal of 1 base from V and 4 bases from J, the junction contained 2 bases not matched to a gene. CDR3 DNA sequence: TGTGCCACCAGTGATTTTGGGACTAGCTCAGATACGCAGTATTTT. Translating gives CATSDFGTSSDTQYF.

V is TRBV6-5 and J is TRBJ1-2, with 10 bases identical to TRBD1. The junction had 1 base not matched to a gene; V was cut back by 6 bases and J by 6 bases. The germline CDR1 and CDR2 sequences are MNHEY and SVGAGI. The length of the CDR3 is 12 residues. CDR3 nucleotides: TGTGCCAGCAGCGACAGGGGGCATGGCTACACCTTC. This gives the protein CASSDRGHGYTF.

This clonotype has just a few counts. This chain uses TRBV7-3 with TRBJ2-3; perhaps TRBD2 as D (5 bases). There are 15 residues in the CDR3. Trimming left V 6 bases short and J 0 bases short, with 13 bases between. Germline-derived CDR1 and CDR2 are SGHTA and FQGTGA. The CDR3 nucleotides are TGTGCCAGCAGTTACGGACTTGCTAGCACAGATACGCAGTATTTT. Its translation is CASSYGLASTDTQYF.

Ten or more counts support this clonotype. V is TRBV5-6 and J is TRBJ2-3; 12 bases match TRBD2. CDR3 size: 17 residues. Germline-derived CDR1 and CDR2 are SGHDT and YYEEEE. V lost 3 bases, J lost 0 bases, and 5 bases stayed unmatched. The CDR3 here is CASSWGLAGGSTDTQYF. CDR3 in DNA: TGTGCCAGCAGCTGGGGCCTAGCGGGGGGGAGCACAGATACGCAGTATTTT.

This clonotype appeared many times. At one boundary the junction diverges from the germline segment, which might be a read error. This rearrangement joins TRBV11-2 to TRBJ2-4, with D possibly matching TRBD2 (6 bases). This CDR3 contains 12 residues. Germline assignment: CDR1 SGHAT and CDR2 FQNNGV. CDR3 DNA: TGTGCCAGCAGCGGGTCGGGACTCAGTTCGCACTTC. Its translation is CASSGSGLSSHF.

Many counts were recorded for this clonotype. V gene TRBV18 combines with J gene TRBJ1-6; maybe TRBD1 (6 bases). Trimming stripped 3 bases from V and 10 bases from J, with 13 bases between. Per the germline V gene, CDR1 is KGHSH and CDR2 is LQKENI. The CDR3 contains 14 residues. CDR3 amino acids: CASSPGGLESPLHF. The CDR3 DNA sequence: TGTGCCAGCTCACCCGGGGGGCTAGAGTCACCCCTCCACTTT.

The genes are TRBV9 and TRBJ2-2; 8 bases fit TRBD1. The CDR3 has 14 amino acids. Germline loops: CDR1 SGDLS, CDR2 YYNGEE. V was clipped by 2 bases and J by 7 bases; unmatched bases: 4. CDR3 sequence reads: CASSVTGGSGELFF. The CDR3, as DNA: TGTGCCAGCAGCGTTACAGGGGGTAGCGGGGAGCTGTTTTTT.

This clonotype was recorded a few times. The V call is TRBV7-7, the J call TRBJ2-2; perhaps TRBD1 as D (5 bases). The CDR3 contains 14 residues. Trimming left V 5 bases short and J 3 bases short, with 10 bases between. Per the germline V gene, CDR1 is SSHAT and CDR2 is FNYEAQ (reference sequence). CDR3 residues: CASSISGHTGELFF. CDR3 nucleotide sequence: TGTGCCAGCAGCATCTCAGGGCACACCGGGGAGCTGTTTTTT. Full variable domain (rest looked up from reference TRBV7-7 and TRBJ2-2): GAGVSQSPRYKVTKRGQDVTLRCDPISSHATLYWYQQALGQGPEFLTYFNYEAQPDKSGLPSDRFSAERPEGSISTLTIQRTEQRDSAMYRCASSISGHTGELFFGEGSRLTVL.

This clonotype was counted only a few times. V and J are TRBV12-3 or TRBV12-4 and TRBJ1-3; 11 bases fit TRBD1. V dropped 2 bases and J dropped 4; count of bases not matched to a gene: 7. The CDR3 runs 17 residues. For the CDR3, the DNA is TGTGCCAGCAGTTTAACCCCGGGACAGGGGGGAGGAAACACCATATATTTT. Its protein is CASSLTPGQGGGNTIYF.

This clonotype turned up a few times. CDR3 nucleotides: TGTGCCAGCTCACCGAATCGAAGAGGTTATAGCAATCAGCCCCAGCATTTT. Protein product: CASSPNRRGYSNQPQHF. The chain couples TRBV18 to TRBJ1-5; D remains ambiguous. Trimming took 3 bases from V and 0 from J, leaving 15 bases between them. CDR1 is KGHSH, CDR2 LQKENI, per germline. The CDR3 consists of 17 residues. Using reference TRBV18 and TRBJ1-5 for the parts outside the CDR3, the full variable domain is NAGVMQNPRHLVRRRGQEARLRCSPMKGHSHVYWYRQLPEEGLKFMVYLQKENIIDESGMPKERFSAEFPKEGPSILRIQQVVRGDSAAYFCASSPNRRGYSNQPQHFGDGTRLSIL.

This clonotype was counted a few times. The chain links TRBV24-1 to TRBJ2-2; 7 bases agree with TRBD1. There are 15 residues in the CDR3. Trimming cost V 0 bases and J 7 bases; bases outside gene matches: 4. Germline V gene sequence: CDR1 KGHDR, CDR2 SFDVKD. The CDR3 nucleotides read TGTGCCACCAGTGATTTGCGCAGGGGGATCGGGGAGCTGTTTTTT. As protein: CATSDLRRGIGELFF.

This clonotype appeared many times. The CDR3 bases are TGTGCCAGCAGCCCCCTAAGGGACTACAATGAGCAGTTCTTC. It translates to CASSPLRDYNEQFF. The chain carries TRBV7-3 and TRBJ2-1, with D uncertain. From germline, CDR1 is SGHTA and CDR2 FQGTGA. The CDR3 totals 14 residues. Trimming removed 5 bases from V and 3 bases from J, with 11 bases in between.

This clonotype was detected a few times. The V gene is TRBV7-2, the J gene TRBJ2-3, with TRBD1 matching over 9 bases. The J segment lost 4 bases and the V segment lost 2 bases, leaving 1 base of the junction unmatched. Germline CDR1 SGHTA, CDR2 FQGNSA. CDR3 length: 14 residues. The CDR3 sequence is CASSLNRGPDTQYF. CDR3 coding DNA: TGTGCCAGCAGCTTAAACAGGGGGCCAGATACGCAGTATTTT.

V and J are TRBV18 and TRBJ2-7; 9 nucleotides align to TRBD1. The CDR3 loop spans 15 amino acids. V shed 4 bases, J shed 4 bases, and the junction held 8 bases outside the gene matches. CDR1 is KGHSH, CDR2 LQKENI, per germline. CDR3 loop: CASSQTGTGNYEQYF. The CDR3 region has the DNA TGTGCCAGCTCACAAACCGGGACAGGGAATTACGAGCAGTACTTC.

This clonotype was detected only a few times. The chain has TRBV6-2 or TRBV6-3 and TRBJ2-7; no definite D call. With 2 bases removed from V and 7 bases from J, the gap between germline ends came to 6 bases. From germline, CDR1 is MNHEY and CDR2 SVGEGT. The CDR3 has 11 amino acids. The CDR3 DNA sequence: TGTGCCAGCAGTTACCACTGGGAGCAGTACTTC. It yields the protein CASSYHWEQYF.

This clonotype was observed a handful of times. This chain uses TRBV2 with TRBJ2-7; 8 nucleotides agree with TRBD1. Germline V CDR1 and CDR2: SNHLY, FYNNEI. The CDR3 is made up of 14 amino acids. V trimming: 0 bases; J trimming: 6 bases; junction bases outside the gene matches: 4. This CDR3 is CASSEATGDVEQYF. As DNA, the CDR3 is TGTGCCAGCAGTGAAGCGACAGGGGACGTCGAGCAGTACTTC.